A selection of T cell receptor beta chains follows, all from one sample in a study of blood T cell repertoires in COVID-19. The table came from immunoSEQ multiplex PCR; TCRdb's copy has only in-frame clones and leaves some out. This table holds some 80,000 clones, around 84% found once. Sequencing was performed on peripheral blood. These receptors came from a woman over 75 in a cohort sampled during active or convalescent COVID-19. Each CDR3 is given with its conserved first and last residue. The order of the fields is V gene, D gene, J gene, CDR3 protein, CDR3 DNA. A D gene is named only where the DNA matches it firmly.

TRBV29-1,NA,TRBJ1-1,CSVVDTGRDTEAFF,TGCAGCGTTGTGGACACGGGTCGGGACACTGAAGCTTTCTTT
TRBV10-2,TRBD2,TRBJ2-1,CASTREDSYNEQFF,TGCGCCAGCACCCGGGAGGACTCCTACAATGAGCAGTTCTTC
TRBV5-8,TRBD1,TRBJ1-5,CASSLYQGDQPQHF,TGTGCCAGCAGCTTGTACCAGGGGGATCAGCCCCAGCATTTT
TRBV7-7,TRBD2,TRBJ2-1,CASSSGTSGRGDNEQFF,TGTGCTAGCAGCTCCGGGACTAGCGGGAGGGGGGACAATGAGCAGTTCTTC
TRBV7-9,NA,TRBJ1-4,CASSLGQGYEKLFF,TGTGCCAGCAGCTTAGGCCAGGGTTACGAAAAACTGTTTTTT
TRBV6-5,NA,TRBJ1-1,CASRRGGTEAFF,TGTGCCAGCAGACGGGGTGGCACTGAAGCTTTCTTT
TRBV11-1,NA,TRBJ1-4,CASSLTGEGGEKLFF,TGTGCCAGCAGCTTAACCGGGGAAGGAGGTGAAAAACTGTTTTTT
TRBV7-9,TRBD2,TRBJ2-3,CASSREVPSTDTQYF,TGTGCCAGCTCGCGGGAGGTACCTAGCACAGATACGCAGTATTTT
TRBV5-1,NA,TRBJ2-7,CASSPPRTGEIYEQYF,TGCGCCAGCAGCCCTCCCAGGACGGGAGAAATTTACGAGCAGTACTTC
TRBV27,TRBD2,TRBJ2-3,CASSSLPKTGLATYTDTQYF,TGTGCCAGCAGTTCGTTACCGAAAACGGGACTAGCGACATACACAGATACGCAGTATTTT